These 21 T cell receptor beta chains originate from one sample sequenced in a study of CD8+ T cells in alopecia areata (dated by TCRdb to 2016 to 2019). Receptor amplification or capture employed the immunoSEQ multiplex PCR assay. For TCR sequencing, RNA was extracted from every sample and reverse transcribed into cDNA to serve as template. Held by TCRdb, this immuneACCESS table contains in-frame sequences only and omits some clones. Under half of the omission traces to an unresolved V gene where checked; the cause of the rest is unknown. There are under 3,500 clones in this sample, and none of them is a singleton. About 40% of the sample comes from the top ten. Source material: lesional skin. The receptors derive from a C3H/HeJ mouse with alopecia areata. This line of mice carries MHC haplotype H2-k.

This clone was seen at least ten times. Each gene name is a mouse one. Other DNA sequences in the same sample also yield this CDR3. This chain's CDR3 is CASSDGDRGASAETLYF. The CDR3 bases that were read are TGTGCCAGCAGTGATGGGGACAGGGGGGCTAGTGCAGAA. The rearrangement uses TRBV13-1 and TRBJ2-3; 11 bases map to TRBD1. The read ends 4 residues before the CDR3 terminus; that terminus is restored from the germline J gene. Germline CDR1 NSHNY, CDR2 SYGAGN. With 0 bases clipped from V and 0 bases from J, the junction kept 3 bases outside the gene matches. This CDR3 has 17 residues.

This clone was counted at least ten times. Germline and genes: mouse. Read data end 4 residues before the CDR3 end; the end is taken from the germline J gene. The chain couples TRBV31 to TRBJ2-2, with 9 bases fitting TRBD2. Losses at the gene ends were 3 bases for V and 1 base for J; bases not matched to a gene: 6. The CDR3 consists of 16 residues. CDR1 is GKSSPN, CDR2 SITVG, per germline. CDR3: CAWSRGLGINTGQLYF. The part of the CDR3 DNA that was read is TGTGCCTGGAGCCGCGGACTGGGGATAAACACCGGG.

Within the sample, this clone is medium-sized (0.01 to 0.1%). Any gene name here is a mouse gene name. The sequence runs out 4 residues before the end of the CDR3; the remainder is reconstructed from the germline J gene. The genes are TRBV17 and TRBJ1-1; D ambiguous. V lost 0 bases, J lost 0 bases, and 5 bases lay in between. The CDR3 loop spans 14 amino acids. Germline V gene lookup returns CDR1 MNHDT and CDR2 YYDKIL. CDR3 DNA, as far as it was read: TGTGCTAGCAGTAGAGATAAAGCAAACACA. Amino acids: CASSRDKANT. In full, the CDR3 is CASSRDKANTEVFF.

By proportion, this clone is medium-sized. The protein TCRdb lists differs from the translation of the DNA at residue 8; the protein given here is translated from the DNA itself. Gene names and germline match the mouse. The CDR3 goes on 3 residues after the read ends, and that part is filled in from the germline J gene. The genes are TRBV13-1 and TRBJ1-3, with D perhaps TRBD1 (5 bases). The V end lost 8 bases, the J end lost 3 bases, and 6 bases lay between the germline ends. CDR3 length equals 11 residues. The V gene's germline CDR1 is NSHNY and CDR2 SYGAGN. The DNA read from the CDR3 is TGTGCCAGGGACAATGGAAATACG. Residues: CARDNGNT. The full CDR3 sequence reads CARDNGNTLYF.

There are many counts of this clone. Germline and genes: mouse. The read halts 4 residues ahead of the CDR3 end, with the missing end drawn from the germline J gene. The rearrangement links TRBV13-1 to TRBJ1-2; maybe TRBD1 (5 bases). This CDR3 has 14 residues. V was clipped by 2 bases and J by 2 bases, with 10 bases between them. The germline V gene has CDR1 NSHNY and CDR2 SYGAGN. This chain's CDR3 is CASSDQGGNSDYTF. The sequenced part of the CDR3 DNA is TGTGCCAGCAGTGACCAGGGTGGGAACTCC.

This clone was seen repeatedly, ten times or more. The listed genes are named as in mouse. The read falls 4 residues short of the CDR3 end, and the missing part is taken from the germline J gene. The V gene is TRBV17, the J gene TRBJ2-7; D possibly corresponds to TRBD1 (5 bases). Germline CDR1 and CDR2: MNHDT and YYDKIL. The CDR3 runs 15 residues. Incomplete CDR3 DNA: TGTGCTAGCAGTAGAGATCGGCAGGGCACATAT. It encodes CASSRDRQGTY. The CDR3 as a whole reads CASSRDRQGTYEQYF. Variable domain in full (rest from reference TRBV17 and TRBJ2-7): DTTVKQNPRYKLARVGKPVNLICSQTMNHDTMYWYQKKPNQAPKLLLFYYDKILNREADTFEKFQSSRPNNSFCSLYIGSAGLEYSAMYLCASSRDRQGTYEQYFGPGTRLTVL.

Concerning this clone: Mouse germline and gene names are used. The read halts 4 residues ahead of the CDR3 end, with the missing end drawn from the germline J gene. The V call is TRBV31, the J call TRBJ2-7, with D perhaps TRBD2 (6 bases). V was shortened by 1 base and J by 0 bases, with 13 bases between the two germline ends. The germline CDR1 and CDR2 sequences are GKSSPN and SITVG. The CDR3 covers 15 residues. The CDR3 loop reads CAWSRPRGVSYEQYF. The covered CDR3 bases are TGTGCCTGGAGTCGCCCCCGGGGGGTCTCCTAT.

With respect to this clone: At residue 13, TCRdb's protein disagrees with the DNA translation; the protein shown here derives from the DNA. This likely stems from a read error, as it lies one base from a far larger clone. Mouse gene names and germline throughout. The sequence runs out 3 residues before the end of the CDR3; the remainder is reconstructed from the germline J gene. The rearrangement uses TRBV13-2 and TRBJ1-6; 7 bases fit TRBD1. TRBJ1-6 qualifies as an ORF whose function is uncertain. Per the germline V gene, CDR1 is NNHNN and CDR2 is SYGAGS (reference sequence). This CDR3 comprises 16 residues. The trim removed 1 base at V and 6 bases at J, leaving 7 bases unmatched. The sequenced part of the CDR3 DNA is TGTGCCAGCGGTGATTTCAGGGGGACCTGTAATTCGCCC. Protein sequence: CASGDFRGTCNSP. The complete CDR3 protein is CASGDFRGTCNSPLYF.

Many counts were recorded for this clone. All gene names here are mouse names. The read falls 4 residues short of the CDR3 end, and the missing part is taken from the germline J gene. This chain connects TRBV3 to TRBJ2-2; TRBD1 agrees at 11 bases. The CDR3 loop spans 15 amino acids. V was clipped by 5 bases and J by 3 bases; unmatched bases: 2. Germline values: CDR1 SNHLY, CDR2 FYNGKV (reference sequence). The part of the CDR3 DNA that was read is TGTGCCAGCAGCCGGGACAGGGGGGACACCGGG. Translating it yields CASSRDRGDTG. The CDR3 in its entirety is CASSRDRGDTGQLYF.

This clone was detected many times. Gene names denote mouse genes. The sequenced fragment ends 4 residues before the CDR3 boundary, so the rest is inferred from the germline J gene. The chain is built from TRBV13-1 and TRBJ1-1; D uncertain. Trimming cost V 2 bases and J 4 bases, with 12 bases left between them. The CDR3 runs to 14 residues. Germline V gene lookup returns CDR1 NSHNY and CDR2 SYGAGN. The CDR3 here is CASSETGWVTEVFF. The DNA read from the CDR3 is TGTGCCAGCAGTGAAACCGGGTGGGTCACA.

This clone was observed at least ten times. These gene names are mouse names. The read ends 4 residues shy of where the CDR3 ends; the end is completed using the germline J gene. The chain couples TRBV5 to TRBJ2-3; a weak D match, TRBD2 (7 bases). There are 14 residues in the CDR3. The germline CDR1 and CDR2 sequences are LGHNA and YNLKQL (reference sequence). The sequenced part of the CDR3 DNA is TGTGCCAGCAGCCATTGGGGGGCGCGAGAA. Its protein is CASSHWGARE. The entire CDR3 protein reads CASSHWGARETLYF.

This clone has at least ten counts. The gene names given are mouse names. Read sequence stops 4 residues before the CDR3 end, and the germline J gene provides the missing end. The chain carries TRBV13-3 and TRBJ2-7; 7 bases map to TRBD1. Trimming cost V 4 bases and J 2 bases; bases outside gene matches: 9. Looked up from germline, CDR1 is NNHDY and CDR2 is SYVADS. This CDR3 has 15 residues. CDR3 loop: CASSIRGQGAYEQYF. CDR3 DNA, as far as it was read: TGTGCCAGCAGTATACGCGGGCAGGGGGCCTAT.

In its sample, this clone was seen a few times. The genes and germline here are from mouse. With the read ending 4 residues before the CDR3 end, the germline J gene is used to fill in that end. At the DNA level, this CDR3 is encoded by other sequences in the same sample as well. The J gene is TRBJ2-4, the V gene TRBV16, with 8 bases matching TRBD2. Germline V CDR1 and CDR2: SGHSA, FRNQAP. V gave up 1 base and J gave up 2 bases; unmatched junction bases: 2. The CDR3 contains 15 residues. The CDR3 here is CASSLGGGAQNTLYF. The covered CDR3 bases are TGTGCAAGCAGCTTAGGAGGGGGGGCTCAAAAC. The whole variable domain, filled in from reference TRBV16 and TRBJ2-4, reads NAGVIQTPRHKVTGKGQEATLWCEPISGHSAVFWYRQTIVQGLEFLTYFRNQAPIDDSGMPKERFSAQMPNQSHSTLKIQSTQPQDSAVYLCASSLGGGAQNTLYFGAGTRLSVL.

This clone has just a few counts. A far larger clone is just one base off, so this is likely a read error. Genes and germline come from the mouse. The DNA ends 4 residues before the CDR3 does, and the rest of the CDR3 is filled in from the germline J gene. The chain links TRBV19 to TRBJ2-5; D uncertain. Trimming cost V 1 base and J 0 bases, with 6 bases left between them. This CDR3 is 14 amino acids long. Germline CDR1 FNHDT, CDR2 SITEND (reference sequence). CDR3 sequence reads: CASSIRFNQDTQYF. CDR3 bases read: TGTGCCAGCAGTATAAGGTTTAACCAAGAC.

Many counts were recorded for this clone. The germline and genes are mouse ones. The sequence runs out 4 residues before the end of the CDR3; the remainder is reconstructed from the germline J gene. J is TRBJ2-5 and V is TRBV13-3; D possibly corresponds to TRBD1 (5 bases). This CDR3 region has 13 residues. Germline V gene lookup returns CDR1 NNHDY and CDR2 SYVADS. The sequenced CDR3 bases are TGTGCCAGCAGCGTCAGGGAGGGAGAC. It encodes CASSVREGD. From start to end, the CDR3 is CASSVREGDTQYF.

The sample holds a few counts of this clone. Here the gene names and germline are mouse. The read ends 4 residues early relative to the CDR3; the germline J gene fills the gap. The rearrangement uses TRBV3 and TRBJ2-4; TRBD2 is a possible D gene (7 bases). The CDR3 consists of 16 residues. Germline loops: CDR1 SNHLY, CDR2 FYNGKV (reference sequence). Trimming stripped 1 base from V and 2 bases from J, with 13 bases between. Incomplete CDR3 DNA: TGTGCCAGCAGCTTAGTAGGCTGGGGGCATCAAAAC. Its protein is CASSLVGWGHQN. The whole CDR3 sequence reads CASSLVGWGHQNTLYF. Looking up the rest from reference TRBV3 and TRBJ2-4 gives the full variable domain: GPKVLQIPSHQIIDMGQMVTLNCDPVSNHLYFYWYKQILGQQMEFLVNFYNGKVMEKSKLFKDQFSVERPDGSYFTLKIQPTALEDSAVYFCASSLVGWGHQNTLYFGAGTRLSVL.

At least ten counts were recorded for this clone. These gene names are mouse names. The sequence runs out 4 residues before the end of the CDR3; the remainder is reconstructed from the germline J gene. V gene TRBV13-2 combines with J gene TRBJ2-3; TRBD1 matches at 10 bases. This CDR3 is built from 17 residues. With 0 bases clipped from V and 0 bases from J, the junction kept 4 bases outside the gene matches. Germline-derived CDR1 and CDR2 are NNHNN and SYGAGS (reference sequence). CDR3 amino acids: CASGDADRGASAETLYF. Partial CDR3 DNA: TGTGCCAGCGGTGATGCGGACAGGGGGGCTAGTGCAGAA.

This clone was recorded many times. Germline and genes here are mouse. The read terminates 4 residues ahead of where the CDR3 ends, so the germline J gene completes it. The genes are TRBV13-1 and TRBJ2-3, with no clear D. Germline lookup yields CDR1 NSHNY and CDR2 SYGAGN. The CDR3 contains 11 residues. CDR3 region: CASSALETLYF. CDR3 bases read: TGTGCCAGCAGTGCTTTAGAA.

This clone showed up many times. All gene names here are mouse names. The CDR3 is cut off 4 residues early in the read; its end comes from the germline J gene. The gene calls are TRBV13-2 and TRBJ1-1; D is unclear. V was pared by 1 base and J by 1 base, with 8 bases between. Germline V lookup: CDR1 NNHNN, CDR2 SYGAGS (reference sequence). This CDR3 region has 14 residues. Partial CDR3 DNA: TGTGCCAGCGGTGATACCAGAATAAACACA. Encoded protein: CASGDTRINT. The entire CDR3 protein reads CASGDTRINTEVFF.

By sample fraction, this clone is hyperexpanded. Genes here carry mouse names. The same CDR3 can be traced to other DNA sequences in this sample. The covered CDR3 bases are TGTGCCAGCTCCCGTCCCAGGGGAGACTATGCT. It yields the protein CASSRPRGDYA. The entire CDR3 protein reads CASSRPRGDYAEQFF. This chain connects TRBV12-2 to TRBJ2-1; D may be TRBD1 (6 bases). The CDR3 end lies 4 residues beyond the end of the read and is filled in from the germline J gene. The CDR3 consists of 15 residues. Germline values: CDR1 SGHLS, CDR2 HYDKME. The V end was cut by 4 bases, the J end by 2 bases, with 14 bases between.

This clone was picked up many times. Mouse gene names apply. Read coverage stops 4 residues before the CDR3 terminus; the germline J gene supplies the remainder. The chain uses TRBV13-1 and TRBJ2-5, with 11 bases matching TRBD1. V lost 3 bases and J lost 3; bases outside the gene matches: 0. Per germline, CDR1 NSHNY and CDR2 SYGAGN. This CDR3 is built from 14 residues. The CDR3 sequence: CASSGDRGQDTQYF. CDR3 DNA, as far as it was read: TGTGCCAGCAGTGGGGACAGGGGGCAAGAC.